These 23 T cell receptor beta chains share one sample of origin, sequenced in a study of T cells in women clearing cervical HPV infection. TCRdb's copy holds only in-frame clones and misses some; the assay was immunoSEQ multiplex PCR. The sample totals 15,000 or so clones. The specimen sequenced was blood buffy coat. These receptors were obtained from a woman between 18 and 70 years old with a cervical HPV16 infection that either progressed to CIN3+ or cleared (not recorded which).

In regard to this clone: The CDR3 end is not reached by the read, which stops 3 residues before it; the germline J gene fills it in. The chain carries TRBV12-3 or TRBV12-4 and TRBJ1-2; D might be TRBD1 (6 bases). The V end lost 1 base, the J end lost 4 bases, and 10 bases lay between the germline ends. The CDR3 runs to 14 residues. Incomplete CDR3 DNA: TGTGCCAGCAGTTTAGACAGGGCGCTCTATGGC. Its protein is CASSLDRALYG. The whole CDR3 protein is CASSLDRALYGYTF.

About this clone itself: The CDR3 goes on 3 residues after the read ends, and that part is filled in from the germline J gene. At the DNA level, this CDR3 is encoded by other sequences in the same sample as well. The V and J genes are TRBV5-4 and TRBJ2-5; 8 bases agree with TRBD1. The CDR3 length is 14 residues. J lost 3 bases, V lost 1 base, and 2 bases had no gene match. Per germline, CDR1 SGHNT and CDR2 YYREEE (reference sequence). The CDR3 region is CASSLTGGEETQYF. The CDR3 bases that were read are TGTGCCAGCAGCTTGACAGGGGGTGAAGAGACC.

As for this clone: The read stops 3 residues short of the end of the CDR3; the missing end is completed from the germline J gene. The chain joins TRBV19 to TRBJ2-1, with 7 bases that match TRBD1. Germline V CDR1 and CDR2: LNHDA, SQIVND (reference sequence). The V segment lost 10 bases and the J segment 0 bases; nucleotides outside the gene matches: 3. This CDR3 region has 13 residues. Here the CDR3 reads CATTGDSYNEQFF. Partial CDR3 DNA: TGTGCCACAACAGGGGACTCCTACAATGAG.

A note on this clone: From the germline J gene comes the end of the CDR3, since the read stops 3 residues before it. The chain recombines TRBV2 with TRBJ1-6; TRBD1 matches 7 bases. Trimming at V came to 3 bases and at J to 8 bases, leaving 4 bases not matched to a gene. This CDR3 has 14 amino acids. The V gene's germline CDR1 is SNHLY and CDR2 FYNNEI. CDR3 bases read: TGTGCCAGCAGTGAGAGGCAGGGGGATTCACCC. It yields the protein CASSERQGDSP. The full CDR3 is CASSERQGDSPLHF.

This clone is classed as medium-sized (0.01 to 0.1%) by frequency. The read terminates 3 residues before the CDR3 end, so the remaining end is supplied by the germline J gene. This chain connects TRBV29-1 to TRBJ1-2, with D tentatively TRBD1 (6 bases). There are 14 residues in the CDR3. Germline V gene data show CDR1 as SQVTM and CDR2 as ANQGSEA. V shed 4 bases and J shed 4 bases, with 16 bases lying between them. This CDR3 is CSVVLQGFPYGYTF. The covered CDR3 bases are TGCAGCGTTGTACTACAGGGTTTCCCCTATGGC.

About this clone itself: From the germline J gene comes the end of the CDR3, since the read stops 3 residues before it. The V and J genes are TRBV4-1 and TRBJ2-5; 14 nucleotides line up with TRBD2. With 4 bases clipped from V and 4 bases from J, the junction kept 8 bases outside the gene matches. Germline assignment: CDR1 MGHRA and CDR2 YSYEKL. The CDR3 sequence is 17 residues long. The CDR3 DNA, read in part, is TGCGCCAGCAGCCCCCCGACTAGCGGGGGGGCAAGAGAGACC. Its protein is CASSPPTSGGARET. The whole CDR3 protein reads CASSPPTSGGARETQYF.

The covered CDR3 bases are TGTGCCAGCAGCTACCTGGAGGGGGCCGGGGAG. Translating gives CASSYLEGAGE. The full CDR3 is CASSYLEGAGELFF. This chain joins TRBV12-3 or TRBV12-4 and TRBJ2-2, with D perhaps given as TRBD1 or TRBD2 (6 bases each). The missing CDR3 end, 3 residues past where the read stops, is filled in from the germline J gene. The CDR3 totals 14 residues. V was shortened by 6 bases and J by 6 bases, with 14 bases between the two germline ends.

About this clone: Read coverage stops 3 residues before the CDR3 terminus; the germline J gene supplies the remainder. This chain uses TRBV20-1 with TRBJ2-2; D not certain. The CDR3 is 17 residues long. Trimming removed 0 bases at V and 5 bases at J, with 19 bases between. CDR1 is DFQATT and CDR2 is SNEGSKA in the germline V gene (reference sequence). The DNA read from the CDR3 is TGCAGTGCTAGAGATTATCGGTTACCTGACTTAACCGGGGAG. Protein product: CSARDYRLPDLTGE. The full CDR3 is CSARDYRLPDLTGELFF.

About this clone: The CDR3 end falls 3 residues outside the read, so it is completed with the germline J gene. This rearrangement joins TRBV20-1 to TRBJ2-1, with 10 bases fitting TRBD1. Germline V gene lookup returns CDR1 DFQATT and CDR2 SNEGSKA (reference sequence). The CDR3 covers 14 residues. With 5 bases clipped from V and 8 bases from J, the junction kept 9 bases outside the gene matches. The DNA read from the CDR3 is TGCAGTGCTTGGGACAGGGGTCCTAAGGATGAG. This translates into CSAWDRGPKDE. The full CDR3 sequence reads CSAWDRGPKDEQFF.

The CDR3 region is CASSLYTGITDTQYF. The part of the CDR3 DNA that was read is TGTGCCAGCAGTTTATACACAGGGATAACTGATACG. The chain carries TRBV12-3 or TRBV12-4 and TRBJ2-3, with a weak D call TRBD1 (6 bases). The CDR3 is cut off 3 residues early in the read; its end comes from the germline J gene. The CDR3 has 15 amino acids. V was clipped by 2 bases and J by 6 bases, with 15 bases between them.

CDR3 bases read: TGTGCCAGCAGTGGACTAGTCAGTGAG. Protein sequence: CASSGLVSE. The full CDR3 sequence reads CASSGLVSEQFF. J is TRBJ2-1 and V is TRBV6-2 or TRBV6-3; 7 bases align to TRBD2. The read halts 3 residues ahead of the CDR3 end, with the missing end drawn from the germline J gene. The CDR3 is 12 residues long. The V segment lost 5 bases and the J segment 9 bases; nucleotides outside the gene matches: 4. The germline V gene has CDR1 MNHEY and CDR2 SVGEGT.

This CDR3 reads CATRVGGAYEQYF. Incomplete CDR3 DNA: TGTGCCACTAGGGTCGGAGGGGCTTACGAG. The chain links TRBV28 to TRBJ2-7, with D possibly being TRBD2 (6 bases). The sequence runs out 3 residues before the end of the CDR3; the remainder is reconstructed from the germline J gene. The CDR3 runs to 13 residues. Germline V gives CDR1 MDHEN, CDR2 SYDVKM. V gave up 10 bases and J gave up 4 bases, with 17 bases separating them.

The sequenced CDR3 bases are TGTGCCAGTAGTAGCGTGAGGGCTGGGACTAGGGACATT. Translation: CASSSVRAGTRDI. In full, the CDR3 is CASSSVRAGTRDIQYF. The V and J genes are TRBV19 and TRBJ2-4; 8 nucleotides align to TRBD2. Coverage ceases 3 residues before the CDR3 finishes, and the germline J gene fills in the end. V was pared by 4 bases and J by 8 bases, with 13 bases of the junction left unmatched. The length of the CDR3 is 16 residues. Germline V gene data show CDR1 as LNHDA and CDR2 as SQIVND (reference sequence).

Note on this clone: The CDR3 end falls 3 residues outside the read, so it is completed with the germline J gene. The chain links TRBV7-7 to TRBJ1-1; D remains ambiguous. This CDR3 region has 15 residues. Germline V gives CDR1 SSHAT, CDR2 FNYEAQ (reference sequence). Partial CDR3 DNA: TGTGCCAGCAGCATAGATAGCGGAGGTTTGTACGAG. This gives the protein CASSIDSGGLYE. The entire CDR3 reads CASSIDSGGLYEAFF. Full variable domain (outside the CDR3, taken from reference TRBV7-7 and TRBJ1-1): GAGVSQSPRYKVTKRGQDVTLRCDPISSHATLYWYQQALGQGPEFLTYFNYEAQPDKSGLPSDRFSAERPEGSISTLTIQRTEQRDSAMYRCASSIDSGGLYEAFFGQGTRLTVV.

As for this clone: With the read ending 3 residues before the CDR3 end, the germline J gene is used to fill in that end. The chain has TRBV11-2 and TRBJ1-5, with D tentatively TRBD1 (6 bases). CDR1 is SGHAT and CDR2 is FQNNGV in the germline V gene. The CDR3 spans 14 residues. Between the trimmed V and J ends, which lost 5 bases and 7 bases, there was a span of 15 bases. The CDR3 protein is CASSPHREGQPQHF. The sequenced part of the CDR3 DNA is TGTGCCAGCAGCCCGCACAGGGAAGGGCAGCCC.

As to this clone: Coverage ceases 3 residues before the CDR3 finishes, and the germline J gene fills in the end. The rearrangement joins TRBV7-8 to TRBJ2-3; TRBD1 aligns across 7 bases. The J segment lost 2 bases and the V segment lost 8 bases, leaving 4 bases of the junction unmatched. Per the germline V gene, CDR1 is SGHVS and CDR2 is FQNEAQ. The CDR3 runs to 13 residues. CDR3 DNA (partial): TGTGCCAGCGGGACAGCTAACACAGATACG. Its protein is CASGTANTDT. The CDR3 in its entirety is CASGTANTDTQYF.

Comment on this clone: The read halts 3 residues ahead of the CDR3 end, with the missing end drawn from the germline J gene. The V call is TRBV7-2, the J call TRBJ2-1; D is perhaps TRBD1 (5 bases). The CDR3 contains 15 residues. The germline CDR1 and CDR2 sequences are SGHTA and FQGNSA. Between the trimmed V and J ends, which lost 3 bases and 9 bases, there was a span of 18 bases. Partial CDR3 DNA: TGTGCCAGCAGCTTGACAGTGAGTCATCGAGGTGAG. Amino acids: CASSLTVSHRGE. The whole CDR3 region reads CASSLTVSHRGEQFF.

About this clone: The read terminates 3 residues ahead of where the CDR3 ends, so the germline J gene completes it. V is TRBV19 and J is TRBJ1-1; D is possibly TRBD1 (5 bases). This CDR3 has 13 residues. Looked up from germline, CDR1 is LNHDA and CDR2 is SQIVND (reference sequence). V lost 10 bases, J lost 2 bases, and 14 bases lay in between. The sequenced part of the CDR3 DNA is TGTGCCAAAAATACACAGGTAAACACTGAA. Translated, it gives CAKNTQVNTE. The entire CDR3 sequence reads CAKNTQVNTEAFF.

Notes on this clone: The read ends 3 residues before the CDR3 terminus; that terminus is restored from the germline J gene. This sequence joins TRBV19 and TRBJ1-2; 9 bases are a match to TRBD1. This CDR3 has 15 amino acids. After removal of 4 bases from V and 5 bases from J, the junction contained 8 bases not matched to a gene. CDR1 LNHDA and CDR2 SQIVND come from the germline V gene (reference sequence). The DNA read from the CDR3 is TGTGCCAGTAGTACCACAGGGGGCGATTCATATGGC. Protein: CASSTTGGDSYG. The whole CDR3 protein reads CASSTTGGDSYGYTF. Filled out from reference TRBV19 and TRBJ1-2, the complete variable domain reads DGGITQSPKYLFRKEGQNVTLSCEQNLNHDAMYWYRQDPGQGLRLIYYSQIVNDFQKGDIAEGYSVSREKKESFPLTVTSAQKNPTAFYLCASSTTGGDSYGYTFGSGTRLTVV.

Note on this clone: The read comes to an end 3 residues before the CDR3 does, leaving the germline J gene to fill in the end. V and J are TRBV5-1 and TRBJ2-3; 9 bases align to TRBD1. The ends lost 5 bases at V and 2 bases at J; junction bases unmatched: 6. Germline V gives CDR1 SGHRS, CDR2 YFSETQ. The CDR3 contains 15 residues. CDR3 protein: CASRGTGGLTDTQYF. CDR3 DNA (partial): TGCGCCAGCAGGGGTACAGGGGGCCTCACAGATACG.

On this clone: The read ends 3 residues shy of where the CDR3 ends; the end is completed using the germline J gene. The chain recombines TRBV15 with TRBJ2-2, with D possibly being TRBD2 (5 bases). There are 15 residues in the CDR3. Trimming shortened V by 4 bases and J by 5 bases, and 14 bases separated the two germline ends. The V gene's germline CDR1 is LNHNV and CDR2 YYDKDF (reference sequence). CDR3 sequence: CATSIDGPGTGELFF. The sequenced part of the CDR3 DNA is TGTGCCACCAGCATAGACGGCCCGGGGACCGGGGAG. The variable domain in full, with the rest retrieved from reference TRBV15 and TRBJ2-2, is DAMVIQNPRYQVTQFGKPVTLSCSQTLNHNVMYWYQQKSSQAPKLLFHYYDKDFNNEADTPDNFQSRRPNTSFCFLDIRSPGLGDTAMYLCATSIDGPGTGELFFGEGSRLTVL.

Note on this clone: The read ends 3 residues early relative to the CDR3; the germline J gene fills the gap. This chain uses TRBV20-1 with TRBJ1-2; 9 nucleotides match TRBD1. This CDR3 spans 16 amino acids. The germline V gene encodes CDR1 DFQATT and CDR2 SNEGSKA (reference sequence). Trimming cost V 3 bases and J 6 bases; bases outside gene matches: 14. Partial CDR3 DNA: TGCAGTGCTAGGGGGGACAGGGACTTCAAGAGTGATGGC. Its protein is CSARGDRDFKSDG. The full CDR3 reads CSARGDRDFKSDGYTF.

In the case of this clone: The read stops 3 residues short of the end of the CDR3; the missing end is completed from the germline J gene. The chain uses TRBV6-2 or TRBV6-3 and TRBJ1-5; D is unresolved. V lost 6 bases to trimming and J lost 6 bases, with 15 bases between them. Germline CDR1 and CDR2: MNHEY and SVGEGT. The CDR3 contains 14 residues. CDR3 loop: CASSYDFSGQPQHF. CDR3 DNA (partial): TGTGCCAGCAGCTACGATTTTTCGGGTCAGCCC.